This TCR beta chain was sequenced in a study of blood T cell repertoires in COVID-19. Sequencing was performed with immunoSEQ multiplex PCR; in TCRdb, only in-frame clones are kept and a portion is missing. In the table there are roughly 200,000 clones, more than 75% of which are singletons. V was pared by 6 bases and J by 1 base, with 12 bases between. The CDR3 has 14 amino acids. From germline, CDR1 is MDHEN and CDR2 SYDVKM. The source material was PBMCs or T cells enriched from blood (not recorded which). V usage is TRBV28 and J usage is TRBJ1-1; no definite D call. This clonotype was sampled from a man aged 40-55 years with acute COVID-19. The CDR3 protein is CASRDQTGNTEAFF. For the CDR3, the DNA is TGTGCCAGCAGAGATCAGACGGGGAACACTGAAGCTTTCTTT.